This TCR beta chain comes out of a study of beta chain features in type 1 diabetes. Overall study: Comparable age, gender and cell yields were observed in patients relative to healthy donors.

Each of the CD4+ naive, central memory, regulatory and stem cell-like memory populations was sorted via CD45RO/CCR7/CD25/CD127/CD95/CD27. Of the isolated RNA, all was reverse transcribed, and so the sequenced material was expressed TCRB transcripts. Sequencing used immunoSEQ multiplex PCR; TCRdb keeps in-frame clones, though not all of them. The sample carries 140,000 to 150,000 clones, 40% to 60% recorded once. This CDR3 region has 20 residues. V lost 7 bases and J lost 1; bases outside the gene matches: 17. This clone was seen only once. As yet, its antigen is unknown. Study outcomes and limitations: Individuals with type 1 diabetes displayed fewer insertions and more deletions at VDJ junctions. The naive, central memory and Treg TCRB repertoires of patients appeared to be more similar to one another than those of healthy donors.

The chain employs TRBV23-1 and TRBJ1-6; 9 bases line up with TRBD1. TRBV23-1 is designated an ORF whose function remains uncertain. The material sequenced was Tregs from blood. The TCR comes from a man aged 18 to 29 in good health. CDR3: CASKALSGTGTESYNSPLHF. CDR3 DNA sequence: TGCGCCAGCAAAGCCCTTTCCGGGACAGGGACGGAGTCCTATAATTCACCCCTCCACTTT.